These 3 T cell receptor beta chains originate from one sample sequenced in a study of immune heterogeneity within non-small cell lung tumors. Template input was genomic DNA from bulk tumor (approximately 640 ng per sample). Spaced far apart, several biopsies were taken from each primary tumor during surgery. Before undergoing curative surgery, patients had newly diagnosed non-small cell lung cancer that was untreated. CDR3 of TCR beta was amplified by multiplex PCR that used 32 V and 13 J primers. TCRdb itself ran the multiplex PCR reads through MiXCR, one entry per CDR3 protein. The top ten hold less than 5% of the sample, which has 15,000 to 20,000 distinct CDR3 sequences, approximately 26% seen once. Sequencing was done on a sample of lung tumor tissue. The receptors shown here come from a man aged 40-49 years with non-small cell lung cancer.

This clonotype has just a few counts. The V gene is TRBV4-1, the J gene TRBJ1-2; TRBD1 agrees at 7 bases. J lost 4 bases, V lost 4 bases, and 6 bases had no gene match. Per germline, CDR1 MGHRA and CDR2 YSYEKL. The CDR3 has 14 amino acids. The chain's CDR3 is CASSRPGQSYGYTF. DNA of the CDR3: TGCGCCAGCAGCCGACCGGGACAGAGCTATGGCTACACCTTC.

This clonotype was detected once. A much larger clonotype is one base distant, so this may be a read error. DNA of the CDR3: TGTGCCAGCATCGCAGGGGGCTTATACGAGCCGTACTTC. Translation gives CASIAGGLYEPYF. The chain uses TRBV28 and TRBJ2-7; TRBD1 aligns across 8 bases. This CDR3 region has 13 residues. Germline values: CDR1 MDHEN, CDR2 SYDVKM.

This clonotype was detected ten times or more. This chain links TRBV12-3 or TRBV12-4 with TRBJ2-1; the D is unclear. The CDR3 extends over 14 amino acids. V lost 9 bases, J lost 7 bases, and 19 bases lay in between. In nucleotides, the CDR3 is TGTGCCAGTACACGGGCGGATAGACGGAATGAGCAGTTCTTC. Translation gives CASTRADRRNEQFF.